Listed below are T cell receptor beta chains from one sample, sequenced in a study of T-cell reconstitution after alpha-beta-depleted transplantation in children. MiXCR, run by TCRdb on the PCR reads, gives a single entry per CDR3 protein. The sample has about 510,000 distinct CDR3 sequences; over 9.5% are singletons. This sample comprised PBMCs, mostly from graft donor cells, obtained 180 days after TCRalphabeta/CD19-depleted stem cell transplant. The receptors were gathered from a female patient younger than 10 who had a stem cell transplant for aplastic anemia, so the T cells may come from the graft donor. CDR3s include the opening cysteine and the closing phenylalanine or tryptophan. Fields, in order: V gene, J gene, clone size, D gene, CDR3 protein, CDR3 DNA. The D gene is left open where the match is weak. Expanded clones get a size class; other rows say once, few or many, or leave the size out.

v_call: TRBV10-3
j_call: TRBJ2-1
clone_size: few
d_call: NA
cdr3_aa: CAISESSASYNEQFF
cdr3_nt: TGTGCCATCAGTGAGTCCAGCGCCTCCTACAATGAGCAGTTCTTC

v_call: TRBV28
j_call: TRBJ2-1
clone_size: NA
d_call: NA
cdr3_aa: CASTPEGADNEQFF
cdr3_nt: TGTGCCAGCACCCCGGAGGGGGCTGACAATGAGCAGTTCTTC

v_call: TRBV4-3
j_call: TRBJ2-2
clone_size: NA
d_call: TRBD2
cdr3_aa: CASSLLAASGGELFF
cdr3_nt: TGCGCCAGCAGCCTCCTAGCGGCCTCGGGCGGGGAGCTGTTTTTT

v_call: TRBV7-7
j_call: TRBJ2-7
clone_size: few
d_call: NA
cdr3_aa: CASSLAMGYEQYF
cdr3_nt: TGTGCCAGCAGCTTGGCCATGGGATACGAGCAGTACTTC

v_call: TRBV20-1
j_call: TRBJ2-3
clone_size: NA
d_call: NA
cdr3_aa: CSARDAGVTDTQYF
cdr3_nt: TGCAGTGCTAGAGACGCAGGAGTCACAGATACGCAGTATTTT

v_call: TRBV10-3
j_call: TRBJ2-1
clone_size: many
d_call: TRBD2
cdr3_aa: CAISESGSGVYNEQFF
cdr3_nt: TGTGCCATCAGTGAGTCGGGCAGCGGGGTCTACAATGAGCAGTTCTTC

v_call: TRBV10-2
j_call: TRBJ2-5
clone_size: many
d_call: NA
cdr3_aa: CASSERQIQETQYF
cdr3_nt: TGCGCCAGCAGTGAGCGGCAAATCCAAGAGACCCAGTACTTC

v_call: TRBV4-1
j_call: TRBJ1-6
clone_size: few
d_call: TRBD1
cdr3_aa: CASSQVRRGRPSGLYNSPLHF
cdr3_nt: TGCGCCAGCAGCCAAGTAAGGAGGGGGCGTCCGTCCGGCCTCTATAATTCACCCCTCCACTTT

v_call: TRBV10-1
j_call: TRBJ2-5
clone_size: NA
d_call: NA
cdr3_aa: CASSEPRRGGDQETQYF
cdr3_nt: TGCGCCAGCAGTGAACCAAGAAGAGGAGGGGACCAAGAGACCCAGTACTTC

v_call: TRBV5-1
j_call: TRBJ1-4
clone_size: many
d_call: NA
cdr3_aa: CASRLSWKLFF
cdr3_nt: TGCGCCAGCAGGCTGTCTTGGAAACTGTTTTTT

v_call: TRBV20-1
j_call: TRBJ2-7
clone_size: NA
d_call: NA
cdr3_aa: CSARVVAAYEQYF
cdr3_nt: TGCAGTGCTAGAGTGGTAGCGGCCTACGAGCAGTACTTC

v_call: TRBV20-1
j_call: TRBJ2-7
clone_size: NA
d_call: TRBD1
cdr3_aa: CSARVTGVNNEQYF
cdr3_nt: TGCAGTGCTAGGGTGACAGGGGTGAATAACGAGCAGTACTTC

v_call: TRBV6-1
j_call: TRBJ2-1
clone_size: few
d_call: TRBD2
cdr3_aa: CASSHPGLAGGPNEQFF
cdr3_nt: TGTGCCAGCAGCCACCCTGGACTAGCGGGAGGCCCCAATGAGCAGTTCTTC

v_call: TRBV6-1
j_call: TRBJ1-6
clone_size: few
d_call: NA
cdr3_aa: CASRLQGFNSPLHF
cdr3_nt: TGTGCCAGCAGACTACAGGGATTCAATTCACCCCTCCACTTT

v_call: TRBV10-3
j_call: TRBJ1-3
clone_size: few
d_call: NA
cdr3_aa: CAISETRQNRGSGNTIYF
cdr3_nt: TGTGCCATCAGTGAGACAAGACAGAACCGAGGGTCTGGAAACACCATATATTTT

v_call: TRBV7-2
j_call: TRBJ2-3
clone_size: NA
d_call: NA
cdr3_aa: CASSLRPPGSDTQYF
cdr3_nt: TGTGCCAGCAGCTTACGTCCACCAGGCTCGGATACGCAGTATTTT

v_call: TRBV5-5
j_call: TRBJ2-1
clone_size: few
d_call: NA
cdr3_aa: CASSLGLASSYNEQFF
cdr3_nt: TGTGCCAGCAGCTTGGGGCTAGCTAGCTCCTACAATGAGCAGTTCTTC

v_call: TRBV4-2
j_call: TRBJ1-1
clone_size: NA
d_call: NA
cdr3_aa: CASSVGRGWDTEAFF
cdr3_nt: TGTGCCAGCAGCGTCGGCAGGGGTTGGGACACTGAAGCTTTCTTT

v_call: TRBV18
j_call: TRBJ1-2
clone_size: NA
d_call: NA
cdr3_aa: CASSSHRALNYGYTF
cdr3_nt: TGTGCCAGCTCATCTCACAGGGCACTTAACTATGGCTACACCTTC

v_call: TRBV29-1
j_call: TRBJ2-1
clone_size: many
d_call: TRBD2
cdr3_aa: CSVARLAGVDNEQFF
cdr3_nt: TGCAGCGTTGCACGACTAGCGGGGGTAGACAATGAGCAGTTCTTC

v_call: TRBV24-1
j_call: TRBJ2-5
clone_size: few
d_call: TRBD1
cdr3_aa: CATSEGTGRSGETQYF
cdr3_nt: TGTGCCACCAGTGAGGGGACAGGGCGTAGCGGGGAGACCCAGTACTTC

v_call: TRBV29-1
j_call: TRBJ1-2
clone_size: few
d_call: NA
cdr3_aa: CSVEDLMRGWANYGYTF
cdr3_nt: TGCAGCGTTGAAGATCTCATGAGGGGGTGGGCTAACTATGGCTACACCTTC

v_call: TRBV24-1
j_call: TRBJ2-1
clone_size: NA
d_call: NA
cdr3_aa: CATSDLYVEQFF
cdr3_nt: TGTGCCACCAGTGATTTGTACGTAGAGCAGTTCTTC

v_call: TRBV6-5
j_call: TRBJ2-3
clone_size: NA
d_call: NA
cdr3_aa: CASSYWSTDTQYF
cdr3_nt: TGTGCCAGCAGTTATTGGTCCACAGATACGCAGTATTTT

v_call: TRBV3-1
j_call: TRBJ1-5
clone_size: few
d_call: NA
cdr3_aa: CASSSRQGNQPQHF
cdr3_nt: TGTGCCAGCAGCTCCCGACAGGGCAATCAGCCCCAGCATTTT

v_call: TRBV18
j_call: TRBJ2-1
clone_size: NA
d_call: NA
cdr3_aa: CASSPKLLDNEQFF
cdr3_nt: TGTGCCAGCTCACCGAAGTTACTAGACAATGAGCAGTTCTTC

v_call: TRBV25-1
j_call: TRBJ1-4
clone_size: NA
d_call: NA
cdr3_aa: CASSELVAEKLFF
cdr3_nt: TGTGCCAGCAGTGAATTGGTGGCCGAAAAACTGTTTTTT

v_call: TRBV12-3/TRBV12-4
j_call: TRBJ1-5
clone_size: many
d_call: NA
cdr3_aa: CASSFRDQPQHF
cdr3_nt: TGTGCCAGCAGTTTTAGGGATCAGCCCCAGCATTTT

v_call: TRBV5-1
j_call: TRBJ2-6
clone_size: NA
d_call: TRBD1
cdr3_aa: CASSLRVGGTGLAGANVLTF
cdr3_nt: TGCGCCAGCAGCTTACGTGTGGGCGGGACAGGGTTGGCGGGGGCCAACGTCCTGACTTTC

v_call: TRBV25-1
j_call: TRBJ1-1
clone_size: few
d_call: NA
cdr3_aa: CASSPGFNTEAFF
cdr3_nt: TGTGCCAGCAGTCCGGGTTTTAACACTGAAGCTTTCTTT

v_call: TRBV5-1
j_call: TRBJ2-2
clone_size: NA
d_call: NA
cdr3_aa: CASSLWADTGELFF
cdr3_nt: TGCGCCAGCAGCTTGTGGGCAGACACCGGGGAGCTGTTTTTT

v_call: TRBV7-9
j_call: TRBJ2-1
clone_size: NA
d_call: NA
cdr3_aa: CASSLGTGPSSYNEQFF
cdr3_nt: TGTGCCAGCAGCTTAGGTACGGGACCTAGCTCCTACAATGAGCAGTTCTTC

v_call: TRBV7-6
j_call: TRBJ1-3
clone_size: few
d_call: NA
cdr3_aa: CASSLTDSSGNTIYF
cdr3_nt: TGTGCCAGCAGCTTGACAGATAGCTCTGGAAACACCATATATTTT

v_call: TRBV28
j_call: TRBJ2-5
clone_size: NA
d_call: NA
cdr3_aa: CASSTVPGQETQYF
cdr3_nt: TGTGCCAGCAGTACCGTCCCAGGCCAAGAGACCCAGTACTTC

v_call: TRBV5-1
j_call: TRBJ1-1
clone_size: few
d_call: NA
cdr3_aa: CASSLVVGDTEAFF
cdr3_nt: TGCGCCAGCAGCTTGGTTGTGGGTGACACTGAAGCTTTCTTT

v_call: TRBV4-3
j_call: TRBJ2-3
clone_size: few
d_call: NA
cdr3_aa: CASSLISEGRADTQYF
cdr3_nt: TGCGCCAGCAGCCTCATTTCGGAGGGCCGGGCAGATACGCAGTATTTT

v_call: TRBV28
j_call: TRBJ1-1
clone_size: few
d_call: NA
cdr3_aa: CASIPGHLNTEAFF
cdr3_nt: TGTGCCAGCATTCCGGGACATTTGAACACTGAAGCTTTCTTT

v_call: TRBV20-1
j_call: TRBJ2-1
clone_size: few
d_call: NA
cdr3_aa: CSGTRGAGEQFF
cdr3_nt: TGCAGTGGTACCCGAGGAGCCGGTGAGCAGTTCTTC

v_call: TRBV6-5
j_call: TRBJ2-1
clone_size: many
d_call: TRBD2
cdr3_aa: CASSYSGLAGVHEQFF
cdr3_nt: TGTGCCAGCAGTTACTCGGGACTAGCGGGAGTTCATGAGCAGTTCTTC

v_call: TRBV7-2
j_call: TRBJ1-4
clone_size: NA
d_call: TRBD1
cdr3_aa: CASSLYQGATERRFF
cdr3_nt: TGTGCCAGCAGCTTATATCAGGGGGCGACAGAAAGGAGGTTTTTT

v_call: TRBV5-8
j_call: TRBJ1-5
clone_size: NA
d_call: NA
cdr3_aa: CASSLGSGVNQPQHF
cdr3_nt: TGTGCCAGCAGCTTAGGATCGGGGGTCAATCAGCCCCAGCATTTT

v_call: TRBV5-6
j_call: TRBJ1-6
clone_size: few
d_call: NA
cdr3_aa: CASSYRGVTSSPLHF
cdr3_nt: TGTGCCAGCAGCTACCGGGGGGTAACTTCTTCACCCCTCCACTTT

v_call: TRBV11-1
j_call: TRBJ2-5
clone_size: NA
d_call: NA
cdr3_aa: CASSLTEVEETQYF
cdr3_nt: TGTGCCAGCAGCTTGACAGAGGTGGAAGAGACCCAGTACTTC

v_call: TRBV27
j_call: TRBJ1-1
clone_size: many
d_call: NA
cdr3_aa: CASFRLRGSTEAFF
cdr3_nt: TGTGCCAGCTTTCGGCTGCGGGGGAGCACTGAAGCTTTCTTT

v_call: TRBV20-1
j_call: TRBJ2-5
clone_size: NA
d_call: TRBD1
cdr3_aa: CSARDGRTGLETQYF
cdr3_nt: TGCAGTGCTAGAGATGGGAGGACAGGGTTAGAGACCCAGTACTTC

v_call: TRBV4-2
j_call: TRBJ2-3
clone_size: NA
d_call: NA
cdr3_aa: CASSQAGAPDTQYF
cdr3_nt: TGTGCCAGCAGCCAAGCGGGAGCCCCAGATACGCAGTATTTT

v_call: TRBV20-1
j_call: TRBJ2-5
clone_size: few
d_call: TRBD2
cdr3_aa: CSARVASGDTQYF
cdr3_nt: TGCAGTGCTAGAGTAGCTAGCGGGGACACCCAGTACTTC

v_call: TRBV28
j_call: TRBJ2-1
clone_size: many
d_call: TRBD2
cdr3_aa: CASSRLAGGHNEQFF
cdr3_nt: TGTGCCAGCAGTCGACTAGCGGGAGGCCACAATGAGCAGTTCTTC

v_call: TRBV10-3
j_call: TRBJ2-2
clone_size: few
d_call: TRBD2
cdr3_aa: CAIWTSDTGELFF
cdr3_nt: TGTGCCATCTGGACTAGCGACACCGGGGAGCTGTTTTTT

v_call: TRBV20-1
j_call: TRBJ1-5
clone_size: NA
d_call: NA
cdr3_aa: CSARAGSSNQPQHF
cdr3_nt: TGCAGTGCTAGAGCCGGTAGTAGCAATCAGCCCCAGCATTTT

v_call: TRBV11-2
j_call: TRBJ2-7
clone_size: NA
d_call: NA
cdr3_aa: CASSFYSPGQPGYEQYF
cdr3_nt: TGTGCCAGCAGCTTTTATTCCCCTGGACAGCCAGGTTACGAGCAGTACTTC

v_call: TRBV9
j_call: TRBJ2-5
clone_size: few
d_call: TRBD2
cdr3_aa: CASSVDTSGIETQYF
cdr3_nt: TGTGCCAGCAGCGTAGACACTAGCGGGATAGAGACCCAGTACTTC

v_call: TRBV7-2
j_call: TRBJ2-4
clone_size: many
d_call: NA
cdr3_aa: CASSLRPWGGETDIQYF
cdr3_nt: TGTGCCAGCAGCTTAAGGCCCTGGGGCGGGGAGACGGACATTCAGTACTTC

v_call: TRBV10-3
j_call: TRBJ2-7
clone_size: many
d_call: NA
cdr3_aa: CAISRVRWESSYEQYF
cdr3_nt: TGTGCCATCAGTAGGGTTCGGTGGGAGAGCTCCTACGAGCAGTACTTC

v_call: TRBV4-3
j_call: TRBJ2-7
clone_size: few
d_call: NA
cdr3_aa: CASSQGQGDEQYF
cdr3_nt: TGCGCCAGCAGCCAAGGACAAGGAGACGAGCAGTACTTC

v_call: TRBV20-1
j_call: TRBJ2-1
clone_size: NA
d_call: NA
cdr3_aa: CSATMDNEQFF
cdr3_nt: TGCAGTGCTACCATGGACAATGAGCAGTTCTTC

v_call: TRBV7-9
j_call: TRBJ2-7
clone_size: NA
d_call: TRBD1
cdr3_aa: CASSSDRARYEQYF
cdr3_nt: TGTGCCAGCAGCTCGGACAGGGCTCGCTACGAGCAGTACTTC